The 14 T cell receptor beta chains in this list originate from one sample, sequenced in a study of cytomegalovirus exposure and HLA in healthy donors. 13 Jbeta primers and 60 Vbeta primers were used for the PCR. TCRdb's copy holds only in-frame clones and misses some; the assay was immunoSEQ multiplex PCR. Here the sample spans approximately 210,000 clones, 87% being singletons. Sequenced material: PBMCs. The source is a young man in good health and CMV-seronegative.

This clone was counted a single time. This chain uses TRBV5-1 with TRBJ2-3; D might be TRBD1 (5 bases). Germline CDR1 and CDR2: SGHRS and YFSETQ. The CDR3 sequence is 15 residues long. V lost 6 bases to trimming and J lost 0 bases, with 14 bases between them. The CDR3 DNA reads as TGCGCCAGCAACCGTCAAGGGGATAGCACAGATACGCAGTATTTT. Translating it yields CASNRQGDSTDTQYF.

The chain has TRBV19 and TRBJ2-1; 13 nucleotides align to TRBD2. The V gene end was trimmed by 5 bases and the J gene end by 4 bases; junction bases not matched to a gene: 5. The CDR3 has 16 residues. CDR1 LNHDA and CDR2 SQIVND come from the germline V gene (reference sequence). CDR3 DNA: TGTGCCAGTAGTTCAACGGGACTAGCGGGATACAATGAGCAGTTCTTC. It codes for CASSSTGLAGYNEQFF.

V is TRBV7-9 and J is TRBJ2-5; D is ambiguous. CDR1 is SEHNR, CDR2 FQNEAQ, per germline (reference sequence). V was shortened by 6 bases and J by 2 bases, with 22 bases between the two germline ends. This CDR3 region has 17 residues. The CDR3 sequence: CASRPRPRGVLQETQYF. The CDR3 DNA is TGTGCCAGCAGACCACGTCCTCGAGGAGTACTACAAGAGACCCAGTACTTC.

The genes are TRBV30 and TRBJ2-2; TRBD1 matches 8 bases. The CDR3 loop spans 15 amino acids. V shed 4 bases, J shed 7 bases, and the junction held 11 bases outside the gene matches. CDR1 and CDR2 from the germline V gene are GTSNPN and SVGIG (reference sequence). The CDR3 bases are TGTGCCTGGACCGGACAGGGAAGATTCGGCGGGGAGCTGTTTTTT. It specifies CAWTGQGRFGGELFF.

J is TRBJ2-5 and V is TRBV4-2; 8 positions match TRBD1. V lost 1 base, J lost 5 bases, and 9 bases stayed unmatched. The germline V gene has CDR1 LGHNA and CDR2 YNFKEQ. The CDR3 has 16 residues. The CDR3: CASSQGPDRGLETQYF. CDR3 DNA sequence: TGTGCCAGCAGCCAAGGTCCTGACAGGGGACTTGAGACCCAGTACTTC.

This chain connects TRBV18 to TRBJ1-1, with D maybe TRBD1 (6 bases). The CDR3 sequence is 13 residues long. V lost 1 base to trimming and J lost 6 bases, with 9 bases between them. The germline V gene has CDR1 KGHSH and CDR2 LQKENI. The CDR3 here is CASSPLQGSEAFF. CDR3 DNA sequence: TGTGCCAGCTCACCACTCCAGGGGTCTGAAGCTTTCTTT.

J is TRBJ2-7 and V is TRBV6-5; 8 bases align to TRBD2. Germline-derived CDR1 and CDR2 are MNHEY and SVGAGI. Trimming at V came to 5 bases and at J to 6 bases, leaving 12 bases not matched to a gene. The CDR3 is 15 residues long. CDR3: CASSADNSGSLEQYF. DNA for the CDR3: TGTGCCAGCAGTGCAGATAACAGCGGGAGTCTCGAGCAGTACTTC.

The chain joins TRBV5-4 to TRBJ1-3; perhaps TRBD1 as D (6 bases). Trimming took 2 bases from V and 2 from J, leaving 11 bases between them. Germline-derived CDR1 and CDR2 are SGHNT and YYREEE (reference sequence). The CDR3 is made up of 15 amino acids. The CDR3 here is CASSFGQLTGNTIYF. The CDR3 nucleotides read TGTGCCAGCAGCTTTGGACAGCTGACTGGAAACACCATATATTTT.

This sequence joins TRBV7-9 and TRBJ2-7; tentatively, D is TRBD2 (5 bases). The CDR3 is 15 residues long. Germline lookup yields CDR1 SEHNR and CDR2 FQNEAQ (reference sequence). V dropped 6 bases and J dropped 4 bases, with 19 bases sitting between them. The CDR3 nucleotides are TGTGCCAGCAGTATGTCCGGGGAAGCGGCATACGAGCAGTACTTC. It codes for CASSMSGEAAYEQYF.

This clone was seen more than once but under ten times. The V gene is TRBV19, the J gene TRBJ1-4, with TRBD1 identical over 7 bases. Germline V gene data show CDR1 as LNHDA and CDR2 as SQIVND (reference sequence). CDR3 length equals 14 residues. The trim removed 5 bases at V and 5 bases at J, leaving 5 bases unmatched. The CDR3 is CASSPGQRNEKLFF. The CDR3 coding sequence is TGTGCCAGTAGTCCGGGACAGAGAAATGAAAAACTGTTTTTT.

The rearrangement uses TRBV18 and TRBJ2-5, with D unclear. The CDR3 is 12 amino acids. Germline V CDR1 and CDR2: KGHSH, LQKENI. V was shortened by 3 bases and J by 2 bases, with 4 bases between the two germline ends. The DNA for the CDR3 is TGTGCCAGCTCACCCCTTCAAGAGACCCAGTACTTC. Translation gives CASSPLQETQYF.

The gene calls are TRBV18 and TRBJ2-3; TRBD1 agrees at 7 bases. The trim removed 1 base at V and 3 bases at J, leaving 7 bases unmatched. Germline V CDR1 and CDR2: KGHSH, LQKENI. The CDR3 is 16 residues long. For the CDR3, the DNA is TGTGCCAGCTCACCACTACCGACAGGGACAACAGATACGCAGTATTTT. This codes for CASSPLPTGTTDTQYF.

V is TRBV19 and J is TRBJ1-2, with 7 bases matching TRBD1. CDR3 size: 12 residues. Germline CDR1 reads LNHDA; CDR2 reads SQIVND (reference sequence). Trimming cost V 7 bases and J 7 bases; bases outside gene matches: 6. The CDR3 coding sequence is TGTGCCAGTACCACCCAGGGGGGTGGCTACACCTTC. Translating gives CASTTQGGGYTF. Full variable domain (remainder filled in from reference TRBV19 and TRBJ1-2): DGGITQSPKYLFRKEGQNVTLSCEQNLNHDAMYWYRQDPGQGLRLIYYSQIVNDFQKGDIAEGYSVSREKKESFPLTVTSAQKNPTAFYLCASTTQGGGYTFGSGTRLTVV.

The rearrangement joins TRBV5-4 to TRBJ2-7; D is unclear. CDR3 length: 12 residues. V shed 0 bases and J shed 2 bases, with 3 bases lying between them. Germline V lookup: CDR1 SGHNT, CDR2 YYREEE (reference sequence). CDR3 amino acids: CASSLGAYEQYF. The CDR3 nucleotides are TGTGCCAGCAGCTTGGGAGCCTACGAGCAGTACTTC.